The present T cell receptor beta chain was sequenced within a study of shared clonotypes between healthy human individuals. Here immunoSEQ multiplex PCR was the method, and the copy in TCRdb shows in-frame clones only, minus some. Here the sample spans around 2.1 million clones, nearly 97% being singletons. Details on this clone: Antigen unknown.

The study's findings and limits: An anticipated effect of sequencing depth on clonotype sharing among donors was recognized.

V gave up 8 bases and J gave up 6 bases; unmatched junction bases: 10. CDR1 and CDR2 from the germline V gene are ENHRY and SYGVKD. CDR3 length: 14 residues. The TCR sequence derives from a man younger than 30 in good health. Material for sequencing was naive CD4+ T cells sorted from blood. The subset denotes: CD45RA+ positively selected. The chain couples TRBV10-3 to TRBJ2-7; 10 bases fit TRBD2. Written as DNA, the CDR3 is TGTGCCATCGAGGAAGCGGGAGGGTCGGGCGAGCAGTACTTC. Its translation: CAIEEAGGSGEQYF.